Following are 9 T cell receptor beta chains from one sample sequenced in a study of T cell changes during pregnancy in multiple sclerosis. Sequenced by immunoSEQ multiplex PCR; TCRdb stores in-frame clones only, minus some. The table lists around 71,000 clones, around nine tenths of them singletons. The material sequenced was peripheral blood, taken in the third trimester of pregnancy. Every receptor here comes from a female donor with multiple sclerosis, enrolled in a pregnancy study.

The CDR3 reads CASSVGLAGDNEQFF. CDR3 nucleotide sequence: TGTGCCAGCAGTGTCGGACTAGCGGGAGATAATGAGCAGTTCTTC. The chain combines TRBV6-1 with TRBJ2-1; 13 nucleotides line up with TRBD2. V trimming: 4 bases; J trimming: 7 bases; junction bases outside the gene matches: 4. The CDR3 totals 15 residues. Germline V lookup: CDR1 MNHNS, CDR2 SASEGT.

The chain has TRBV25-1 and TRBJ2-5; TRBD2 agrees at 8 bases. The CDR3 has 16 residues. Germline CDR1 reads MGHDK; CDR2 reads SYGVNS. V lost 3 bases, J lost 5 bases, and 11 bases stayed unmatched. In nucleotides, the CDR3 is TGTGCCAGCAGTGATGAACAGCGGGAGTTTTGGGAGACCCAGTACTTC. Translated: CASSDEQREFWETQYF.

The chain joins TRBV5-1 to TRBJ2-2; TRBD2 aligns across 7 bases. The CDR3 consists of 16 residues. Germline CDR1 and CDR2: SGHRS and YFSETQ. Trimming at V came to 3 bases and at J to 7 bases, leaving 12 bases not matched to a gene. The CDR3 region is CASSWDGTSGGGELFF. DNA of the CDR3: TGCGCCAGCAGCTGGGACGGGACTTCGGGGGGCGGGGAGCTGTTTTTT.

CDR3 in amino acids: CASSLVPYSGETQYF. The CDR3 nucleotides are TGCGCCAGCAGCTTGGTGCCTTACTCGGGGGAGACCCAGTACTTC. This rearrangement joins TRBV5-1 to TRBJ2-5, with D perhaps TRBD2 (5 bases). V dropped 0 bases and J dropped 5 bases, with 14 bases sitting between them. The CDR3 sequence is 15 residues long. CDR1 SGHRS and CDR2 YFSETQ come from the germline V gene.

The genes are TRBV5-1 and TRBJ2-5; 11 bases are a match to TRBD2. V was pared by 4 bases and J by 2 bases, with 4 bases of the junction left unmatched. Germline CDR1 and CDR2: SGHRS and YFSETQ. This CDR3 comprises 15 residues. The CDR3 DNA sequence: TGCGCCAGCAGCCCTAGCGGGGGGAAACAAGAGACCCAGTACTTC. This encodes CASSPSGGKQETQYF.

The CDR3, as DNA: TGCGCCAGCAGAGAGGGAGCAGGGGCGCGAGAAAAACTGTTTTTT. Its translation: CASREGAGAREKLFF. This chain uses TRBV4-1 with TRBJ1-4; D perhaps matches TRBD1 (6 bases). In germline, CDR1 is MGHRA, CDR2 YSYEKL. The CDR3 loop spans 15 amino acids. V lost 6 bases, J lost 8 bases, and 19 bases lay in between.

The chain recombines TRBV10-1 with TRBJ1-2, with 10 positions matching TRBD1. Looked up from germline, CDR1 is WNHNN and CDR2 is SYGVQD (reference sequence). The CDR3 spans 15 residues. The CDR3 DNA reads TGCGACCTATCCCACGGGACAGGGGACAGATATGGCTACACCTTC. This sequence encodes CDLSHGTGDRYGYTF.

In nucleotides, the CDR3 is TGCGCCAGCAGCTTGGGGCAGGACTACGAGCAGTACTTC. This codes for CASSLGQDYEQYF. The rearrangement joins TRBV5-1 to TRBJ2-7, with D unclear. Trimming removed 0 bases from V and 3 bases from J, with 7 bases in between. The V gene's germline CDR1 is SGHRS and CDR2 YFSETQ. CDR3 length equals 13 residues.

The chain recombines TRBV4-3 with TRBJ2-7; the match to TRBD2 covers 7 bases. With 4 bases clipped from V and 1 base from J, the junction kept 7 bases outside the gene matches. CDR3 length: 15 amino acids. CDR1 is LGHNA, CDR2 YSLEER, per germline. CDR3 loop: CASSPALGGSYEQYF. Written as DNA, the CDR3 is TGCGCCAGCAGCCCCGCTCTGGGGGGGTCCTACGAGCAGTACTTC.